This entry is about one T cell receptor beta chain. Its antigen is not known. Library preparation (for TCRbeta) was performed with unique molecular identifiers. TCRdb itself ran the PCR reads through MiXCR, one entry per CDR3 protein. Of about 580,000 distinct CDR3 sequences listed, more than 20% are singletons. These data come from a study of T-cell reconstitution after alpha-beta-depleted transplantation in children. General observations from the study: Reported findings indicate that, about two months after transplant, alpha-beta T cells came from several hundred expanded clones, which were derived from non-depleted graft cells. In some patients, recipient T cells and intrathymic progenitors surviving conditioning explained high day-60 diversity. From newly produced T cells came most of the T-cell counts and diversity one year after transplant.

The CDR3 totals 12 residues. Trimming took 7 bases from V and 4 from J, leaving 11 bases between them. Germline values: CDR1 SGHKS, CDR2 YYEKEE (reference sequence). This chain links TRBV5-5 with TRBJ2-5; D is unresolved. The receptor's source is a boy less than two years old who had a stem cell transplant for acute myeloid leukemia, so the T cells may come from the graft donor. The source material was PBMCs, mostly from graft donor cells, sampled 360 days after TCRalphabeta/CD19-depleted stem cell transplant. CDR3 nucleotides: TGTGCCAGCGGCACCGGAGCAGAGACCCAGTACTTC. Protein product: CASGTGAETQYF. Complete variable domain (other parts from reference TRBV5-5 and TRBJ2-5): DAGVTQSPTHLIKTRGQQVTLRCSPISGHKSVSWYQQVLGQGPQFIFQYYEKEERGRGNFPDRFSARQFPNYSSELNVNALLLGDSALYLCASGTGAETQYFGPGTRLLVL.